The 8 T cell receptor beta chains below all came from one sample that was sequenced in a study of cytomegalovirus exposure and HLA in healthy donors. The PCR was carried out with 60 Vbeta primers and 13 Jbeta primers. The method was immunoSEQ multiplex PCR; TCRdb's version includes in-frame clones alone and lacks a portion of them. The data hold about 120,000 clones, with 15% observed a single time. Sequencing was performed on PBMCs. The source of these receptors is a woman in her late teens or twenties in good health and CMV-seronegative.

The chain carries TRBV7-8 and TRBJ2-6, with D tentatively TRBD2 (5 bases). The CDR3 loop spans 13 amino acids. V was cut by 5 bases and J by 5 bases, with 7 bases left in between. The germline V gene has CDR1 SGHVS and CDR2 FQNEAQ. DNA for the CDR3: TGTGCCAGCAGCGCGGGCAGGGCCAACGTCCTGACTTTC. Translated, it gives CASSAGRANVLTF.

In this sample, this clone turned up a few times. The V gene is TRBV10-1, the J gene TRBJ1-1; perhaps TRBD1 as D (6 bases). In germline, CDR1 is WNHNN, CDR2 SYGVQD (reference sequence). There are 14 residues in the CDR3. With 7 bases removed from V and 1 base from J, the gap between germline ends came to 13 bases. CDR3 coding DNA: TGCGCCAGCACCCATACAGGGCGGAACACTGAAGCTTTCTTT. It yields the protein CASTHTGRNTEAFF.

This clone was found a few times. CDR3 protein: CASSSGPGANVLTF. Written as DNA, the CDR3 is TGTGCCAGTAGCTCAGGGCCTGGGGCCAACGTCCTGACTTTC. V and J are TRBV19 and TRBJ2-6, with a possible D match to TRBD1 (5 bases). Germline CDR1 and CDR2: LNHDA and SQIVND (reference sequence). V lost 6 bases, J lost 2 bases, and 8 bases lay in between. This CDR3 spans 14 amino acids.

J is TRBJ2-5 and V is TRBV7-3, with a possible D match to TRBD1 (7 bases). CDR1 is SGHTA, CDR2 FQGTGA, per germline. CDR3 length: 14 amino acids. V shed 3 bases and J shed 4 bases, with 12 bases lying between them. CDR3 in amino acids: CASSLQGGSETQYF. As DNA, the CDR3 is TGTGCCAGCAGCTTGCAGGGGGGCTCAGAGACCCAGTACTTC.

The J gene is TRBJ2-3, the V gene TRBV5-1, with unresolved D. The germline V gene has CDR1 SGHRS and CDR2 YFSETQ. The V end lost 0 bases, the J end lost 3 bases, and 11 bases lay between the germline ends. The CDR3 spans 15 residues. The CDR3 sequence is CASSLEQPETDTQYF. In DNA form, the CDR3 reads TGCGCCAGCAGCTTGGAACAGCCCGAAACAGATACGCAGTATTTT. Complete variable domain (other parts from reference TRBV5-1 and TRBJ2-3): KAGVTQTPRYLIKTRGQQVTLSCSPISGHRSVSWYQQTPGQGLQFLFEYFSETQRNKGNFPGRFSGRQFSNSRSEMNVSTLELGDSALYLCASSLEQPETDTQYFGPGTRLTVL.

This clone has just a few counts. The rearrangement joins TRBV27 to TRBJ2-7; TRBD2 is a possible D gene (6 bases). Germline CDR1 reads MNHEY; CDR2 reads SMNVEV (reference sequence). Trimming left V 2 bases short and J 0 bases short, with 8 bases between. This CDR3 is built from 14 residues. CDR3 region: CASSLRESSYEQYF. The DNA for the CDR3 is TGTGCCAGCAGTTTACGGGAGAGCTCCTACGAGCAGTACTTC.

This clone has more than one count but fewer than ten. This rearrangement joins TRBV2 to TRBJ2-3, with 7 bases that match TRBD1. The CDR3 loop spans 16 amino acids. V gave up 6 bases and J gave up 4 bases; unmatched junction bases: 13. The germline V gene encodes CDR1 SNHLY and CDR2 FYNNEI. CDR3 in amino acids: CASRTGFTSTSDTQYF. CDR3 nucleotide sequence: TGTGCCAGCAGGACAGGGTTTACCTCCACATCAGATACGCAGTATTTT.

This rearrangement joins TRBV5-4 to TRBJ1-6; 7 bases line up with TRBD1. The V and J ends lost 0 bases and 7 bases, in that order; junction bases with no gene match: 7. Germline CDR1 reads SGHNT; CDR2 reads YYREEE (reference sequence). The CDR3 is made up of 16 amino acids. The CDR3 loop is CASSLGTDRPNSPLHF. The CDR3 coding sequence is TGTGCCAGCAGCTTGGGTACGGACAGGCCCAATTCACCCCTCCACTTT.